One sample yielded the 26 T cell receptor beta chains listed below, sequenced in a study of blood T cells in healthy people across ages. It was with a sample-barcoded 5' primer and a J-beta primer mix that a second PCR of roughly 7 to 12 cycles was run. TCRdb itself ran the 5' RACE reads through MiXCR, one entry per CDR3 protein. The data show under 2 million distinct CDR3 sequences, almost 35% seen once. The sequenced material came from blood. All receptors come from a woman younger than 45 in good health.

CDR3 sequence reads: CASSIGAYEQYF. For the CDR3, the DNA is TGTGCCAGCAGTATAGGAGCCTACGAGCAGTACTTC. The genes are TRBV6-1 and TRBJ2-7; D gene ambiguous. The CDR3 has 12 residues. Trimming left V 5 bases short and J 2 bases short, with 7 bases between. Per the germline V gene, CDR1 is MNHNS and CDR2 is SASEGT.

This rearrangement joins TRBV5-1 to TRBJ2-5; tentatively, D is TRBD1 (5 bases). Trimming left V 5 bases short and J 5 bases short, with 16 bases between. Germline V lookup: CDR1 SGHRS, CDR2 YFSETQ. CDR3 length equals 14 residues. CDR3 DNA: TGCGCCAGCAGTGTTCCTCAGGGTCCGGAGACCCAGTACTTC. Translating gives CASSVPQGPETQYF.

This chain uses TRBV21-1 with TRBJ2-1; TRBD2 is the table's D call and was not checked against the DNA. TRBV21-1 is a known pseudogene. The CDR3 is 18 amino acids. Here the CDR3 reads CASTRGIGEAEIYNEQFF. The CDR3 DNA is TGTGCCAGCACCAGGGGAATAGGGGAAGCCGAGATCTACAATGAGCAGTTCTTC.

The rearrangement links TRBV7-8 to TRBJ2-1; the match to TRBD2 covers 12 bases. The length of the CDR3 is 16 residues. Germline assignment: CDR1 SGHVS and CDR2 FQNEAQ. The ends lost 2 bases at V and 5 bases at J; junction bases unmatched: 4. The CDR3 reads CASSLKRTSGDNEQFF. DNA for the CDR3: TGTGCCAGCAGCTTAAAGCGGACTAGCGGGGACAATGAGCAGTTCTTC. Full variable domain (outside the CDR3, taken from reference TRBV7-8 and TRBJ2-1): GAGVSQSPRYKVAKRGQDVALRCDPISGHVSLFWYQQALGQGPEFLTYFQNEAQLDKSGLPSDRFFAERPEGSVSTLKIQRTQQEDSAVYLCASSLKRTSGDNEQFFGPGTRLTVL.

This clonotype was observed a handful of times. The chain uses TRBV28 and TRBJ2-1; possible D gene TRBD1, 6 bases. V lost 11 bases to trimming and J lost 2 bases, with 16 bases between them. Germline V gene sequence: CDR1 MDHEN, CDR2 SYDVKM. This CDR3 contains 14 residues. CDR3 region: CAGQGGEPYNEQFF. The CDR3 DNA is TGTGCCGGGCAAGGGGGAGAACCCTACAATGAGCAGTTCTTC.

This clonotype was detected a few times. The V call is TRBV11-1, the J call TRBJ2-5; 14 bases agree with TRBD2. The tail of the sequence fits TRBJ2-7 better, so the J call may be wrong. Per germline, CDR1 SGHAT and CDR2 FQDESV (reference sequence). This CDR3 contains 16 residues. CDR3 nucleotide sequence: TGTGCCAGCACCGATACTGGACTAGCGGGGGGTCACGAGCAGTACTTC. The encoded protein is CASTDTGLAGGHEQYF.

This clonotype was observed a handful of times. The chain is built from TRBV9 and TRBJ2-5; 12 bases fit TRBD2. V lost 4 bases, J lost 5 bases, and 6 bases stayed unmatched. The CDR3 is 15 residues long. The germline V gene has CDR1 SGDLS and CDR2 YYNGEE. CDR3: CASSTRLAGDETQYF. Written as DNA, the CDR3 is TGTGCCAGCAGCACCCGACTAGCGGGAGATGAGACCCAGTACTTC.

This clonotype was seen a few times. The chain couples TRBV12-3 or TRBV12-4 to TRBJ2-3; 12 nucleotides line up with TRBD2. Germline trimming cut 5 bases from V and 10 bases from J; bases unmatched to any gene: 16. The CDR3 spans 17 residues. The DNA of the CDR3 is TGTGCCAGCAGTCCTCGGGGGCTAGCGGGGGGGTCCGCTCCGCAGTATTTT. Amino acids: CASSPRGLAGGSAPQYF.

This clonotype came up a few times. V usage is TRBV7-3 and J usage is TRBJ2-1; D possibly corresponds to TRBD2 (6 bases). The ends were cut back, 5 bases at V and 4 bases at J, with 12 bases in the middle. Germline values: CDR1 SGHTA, CDR2 FQGTGA. The CDR3 length is 14 residues. The CDR3: CASSPGREYNEQFF. CDR3 in DNA: TGTGCCAGCAGCCCCGGACGGGAGTACAATGAGCAGTTCTTC.

This clonotype was picked up a small number of times. The chain links TRBV20-1 to TRBJ2-7; 9 bases are a match to TRBD1. The V gene end was trimmed by 3 bases and the J gene end by 1 base; junction bases not matched to a gene: 10. CDR3 length: 16 amino acids. CDR1 and CDR2 (germline): DFQATT, SNEGSKA (reference sequence). The CDR3 DNA reads as TGCAGTGCTAGGCGTACCGCCGGACAGGGGTCCTACGAGCAGTACTTC. Residues: CSARRTAGQGSYEQYF.

V usage is TRBV4-2 and J usage is TRBJ2-6; D is uncertain. CDR1 is LGHNA, CDR2 YNFKEQ, per germline. V was pared by 0 bases and J by 3 bases, with 9 bases between. The CDR3 has 16 residues. The DNA of the CDR3 is TGTGCCAGCAGCCAAGAGAGAACCTATGGGGCCAACGTCCTGACTTTC. As protein: CASSQERTYGANVLTF.

The genes are TRBV20-1 and TRBJ2-3; D could derive from TRBD1 or TRBD2 (5 bases each). From germline, CDR1 is DFQATT and CDR2 SNEGSKA (reference sequence). This CDR3 region has 14 residues. Deletions cut 3 bases from V and 0 bases from J, with 10 bases between. CDR3 sequence reads: CSARRDPSTDTQYF. The CDR3 coding sequence is TGCAGTGCTAGGAGGGACCCTAGCACAGATACGCAGTATTTT.

Concerning this clonotype: At one boundary the junction diverges from the germline segment, which might be a read error. The V call is TRBV14, the J call TRBJ2-1; D unresolved. Germline loops: CDR1 SGHDN, CDR2 FVKESK. CDR3 length equals 13 residues. The CDR3 bases are TGTGCCAGCAGCCAAGGCTCCCACAATGAGCAGTTCTTC. It codes for CASSQGSHNEQFF.

This clonotype was seen many times. CDR3 sequence (DNA): TGTGCCAGCAGCCCCAGAGTCCAAGAGACCCAGTACTTC. This sequence encodes CASSPRVQETQYF. This rearrangement joins TRBV9 to TRBJ2-5; no firm D call. This CDR3 region has 13 residues. V lost 4 bases and J 1 base, leaving 8 bases between the germline ends. Germline V gene sequence: CDR1 SGDLS, CDR2 YYNGEE.

The rearrangement uses TRBV20-1 and TRBJ2-3; D ambiguous. The CDR3 runs 9 residues. V lost 7 bases to trimming and J lost 4 bases, with 3 bases between them. Germline CDR1 DFQATT, CDR2 SNEGSKA (reference sequence). The CDR3 sequence: CSVADTQYF. Here the CDR3 DNA reads TGCAGTGTTGCAGATACGCAGTATTTT.

This clonotype was seen a handful of times. The rearrangement uses TRBV27 and TRBJ2-7, with D perhaps TRBD1 (6 bases). The V end lost 3 bases, the J end lost 2 bases, and 26 bases lay between the germline ends. This CDR3 is 19 amino acids long. Germline V CDR1 and CDR2: MNHEY, SMNVEV (reference sequence). The CDR3 DNA follows: TGTGCCAGCAGTTTCTACCCCAAGACAGGCCAGATGGTCCCCTACGAGCAGTACTTC. Residues: CASSFYPKTGQMVPYEQYF.

The V gene is TRBV7-2, the J gene TRBJ2-7; TRBD2 matches 12 bases. V lost 5 bases and J lost 4; bases outside the gene matches: 9. Germline V gene lookup returns CDR1 SGHTA and CDR2 FQGNSA. The CDR3 totals 16 residues. The DNA for the CDR3 is TGTGCCAGCAGCCCGATTCTAGCGGGGGGGCGGTACGAGCAGTACTTC. Translating gives CASSPILAGGRYEQYF.

The chain has TRBV6-2 or TRBV6-3 and TRBJ2-5, with 9 bases fitting TRBD2. V gave up 2 bases and J gave up 4 bases; unmatched junction bases: 14. Germline-derived CDR1 and CDR2 are MNHEY and SVGEGT. CDR3 size: 18 residues. The CDR3 sequence is CASSYGIYAGGPRETQYF. CDR3 nucleotide sequence: TGTGCCAGCAGTTACGGGATCTATGCGGGAGGGCCGAGAGAGACCCAGTACTTC.

Worth noting for this clonotype: A much more abundant neighbour one base away suggests this may be a read error. The chain combines TRBV6-2 or TRBV6-3 with TRBJ2-7, with 7 bases matching TRBD1. The germline V gene encodes CDR1 MNHEY and CDR2 SVGEGT. J lost 3 bases, V lost 6 bases, and 17 bases had no gene match. The CDR3 runs to 17 residues. The CDR3 region is CASSGQASTPWNYEQYF. CDR3 coding DNA: TGTGCCAGCAGCGGACAGGCGTCGACACCATGGAACTACGAGCAGTACTTC.

This clonotype was counted once. The chain joins TRBV4-2 to TRBJ1-4; possibly TRBD1 for D (5 bases). Looked up from germline, CDR1 is LGHNA and CDR2 is YNFKEQ. V was trimmed by 3 bases and J by 3 bases, leaving 14 bases between them. The CDR3 has 16 amino acids. The DNA for the CDR3 is TGTGCCAGCAGCCAGGATGGGGGGTCTGCTAATGAAAAACTGTTTTTT. It yields the protein CASSQDGGSANEKLFF.

This clonotype was counted only a few times. The chain links TRBV2 to TRBJ2-1; 8 bases are shared with TRBD1. V shed 3 bases and J 7 bases; nucleotides not matched to a gene: 8. Germline values: CDR1 SNHLY, CDR2 FYNNEI. CDR3 length: 15 residues. CDR3 DNA sequence: TGTGCCAGCAGTGAGGACAGGGTTAGCCTAAATGAGCAGTTCTTC. Translation gives CASSEDRVSLNEQFF.

This clonotype was counted a few times. The chain employs TRBV10-3 and TRBJ1-2, with D perhaps TRBD1 (6 bases). Trimming removed 0 bases from V and 3 bases from J, with 14 bases in between. Germline V gene data show CDR1 as ENHRY and CDR2 as SYGVKD. This CDR3 is built from 16 residues. The DNA of the CDR3 is TGTGCCATCAGTGAGTCACCAGGAGGGGGGTACTATGGCTACACCTTC. This codes for CAISESPGGGYYGYTF.

The CDR3 nucleotides are TGCGCCAGCATCCTTAGCGGGGGCTCCTACAATGAGCAGTTCTTC. Protein product: CASILSGGSYNEQFF. This sequence joins TRBV5-1 and TRBJ2-1, with 9 nucleotides matching TRBD2. The germline V gene has CDR1 SGHRS and CDR2 YFSETQ. CDR3 length: 15 amino acids. V shed 6 bases, J shed 0 bases, and the junction held 4 bases outside the gene matches.

As for this clonotype: Sequence at one end of the junction differs from germline and may be a read error. The rearrangement links TRBV7-2 to TRBJ2-1; 8 nucleotides align to TRBD2. The CDR3 totals 14 residues. Germline V gene lookup returns CDR1 SGHTA and CDR2 FQGNSA. As DNA, the CDR3 is TGTGCCAGCAGCCGCCCCCTAGCGGGCAATAAGCAGTTCTTC. Translated: CASSRPLAGNKQFF.

The V and J genes are TRBV20-1 and TRBJ2-7, with D possibly matching TRBD1 (5 bases). Germline CDR1 DFQATT, CDR2 SNEGSKA (reference sequence). The CDR3 runs 14 residues. The ends were cut back, 5 bases at V and 0 bases at J, with 14 bases in the middle. The CDR3 reads CSAASHRNSYEQYF. In DNA form, the CDR3 reads TGCAGTGCTGCAAGCCACAGGAACTCCTACGAGCAGTACTTC.

This chain joins TRBV4-1 and TRBJ1-3; tentative D call: TRBD1 (5 bases). The CDR3 spans 16 residues. Germline CDR1 is MGHRA and CDR2 is YSYEKL. The V end lost 4 bases, the J end lost 0 bases, and 13 bases lay between the germline ends. DNA of the CDR3: TGCGCCAGCAGCCCGCGGACCGACAGCTCTGGAAACACCATATATTTT. It yields the protein CASSPRTDSSGNTIYF.